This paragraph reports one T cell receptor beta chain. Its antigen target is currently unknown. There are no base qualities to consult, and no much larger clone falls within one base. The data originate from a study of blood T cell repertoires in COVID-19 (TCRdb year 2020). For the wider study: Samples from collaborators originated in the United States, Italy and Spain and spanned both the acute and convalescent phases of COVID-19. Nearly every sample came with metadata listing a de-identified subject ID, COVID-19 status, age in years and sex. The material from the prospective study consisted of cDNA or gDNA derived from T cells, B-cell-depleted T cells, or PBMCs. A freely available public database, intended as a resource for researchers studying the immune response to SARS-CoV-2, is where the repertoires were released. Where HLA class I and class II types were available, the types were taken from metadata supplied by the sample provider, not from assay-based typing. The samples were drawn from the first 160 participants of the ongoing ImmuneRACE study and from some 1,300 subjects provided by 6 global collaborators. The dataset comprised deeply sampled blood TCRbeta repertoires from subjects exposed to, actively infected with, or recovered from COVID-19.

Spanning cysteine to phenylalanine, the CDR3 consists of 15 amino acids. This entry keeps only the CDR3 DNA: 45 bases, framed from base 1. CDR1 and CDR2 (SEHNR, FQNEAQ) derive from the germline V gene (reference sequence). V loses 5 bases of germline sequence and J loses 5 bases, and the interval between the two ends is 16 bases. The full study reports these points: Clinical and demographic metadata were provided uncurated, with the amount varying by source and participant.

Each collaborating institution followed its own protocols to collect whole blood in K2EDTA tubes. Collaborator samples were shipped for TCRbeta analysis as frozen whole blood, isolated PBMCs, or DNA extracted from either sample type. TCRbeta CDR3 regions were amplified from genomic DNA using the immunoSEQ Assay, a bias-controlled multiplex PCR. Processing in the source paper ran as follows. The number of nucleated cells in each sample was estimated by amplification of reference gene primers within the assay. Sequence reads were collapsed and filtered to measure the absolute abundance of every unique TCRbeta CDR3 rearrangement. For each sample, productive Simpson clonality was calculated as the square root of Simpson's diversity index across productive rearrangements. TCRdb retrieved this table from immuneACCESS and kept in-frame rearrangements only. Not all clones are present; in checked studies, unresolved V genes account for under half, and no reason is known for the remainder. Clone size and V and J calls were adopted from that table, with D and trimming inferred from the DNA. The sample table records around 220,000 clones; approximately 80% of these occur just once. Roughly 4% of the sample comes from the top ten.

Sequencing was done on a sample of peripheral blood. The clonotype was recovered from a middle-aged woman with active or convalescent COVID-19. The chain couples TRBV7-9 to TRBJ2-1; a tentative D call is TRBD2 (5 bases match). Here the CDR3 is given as CASSPLGGQNNEQFF. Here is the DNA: TGTGCCAGCAGCCCGTTGGGCGGGCAGAACAATGAGCAGTTCTTC.